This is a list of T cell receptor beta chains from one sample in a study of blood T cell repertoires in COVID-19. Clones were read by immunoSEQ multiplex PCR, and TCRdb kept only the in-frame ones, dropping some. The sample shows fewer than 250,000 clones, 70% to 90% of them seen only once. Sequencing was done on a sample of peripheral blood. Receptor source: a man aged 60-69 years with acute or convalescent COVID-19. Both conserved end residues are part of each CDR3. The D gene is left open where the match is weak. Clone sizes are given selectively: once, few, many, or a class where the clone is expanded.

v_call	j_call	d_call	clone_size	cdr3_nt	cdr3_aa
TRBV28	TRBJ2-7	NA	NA	TGTGCCAGCAGTCCCCCAGGCTACGAGCAGTACTTC	CASSPPGYEQYF
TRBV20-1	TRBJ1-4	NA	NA	TGCAGTGCTAGAGACGGTGAAAAACTGTTTTTT	CSARDGEKLFF
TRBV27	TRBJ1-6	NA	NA	TGTGCCAGCAGTTTTCCGGGGAATAATTCACCCCTCCACTTT	CASSFPGNNSPLHF
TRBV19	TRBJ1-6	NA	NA	TGTGCCAGTAGTCGCAGGGGTCAGAATTCACCCCTCCACTTT	CASSRRGQNSPLHF
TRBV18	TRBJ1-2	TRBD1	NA	TGTGCCAGCTCACCACGACAGGGCCGCTACTATGGCTACACCTTC	CASSPRQGRYYGYTF
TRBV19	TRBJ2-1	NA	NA	TGTGCCAGTAGCCGCCGCCGGAGGACCAGCTCCTACAATGAGCAGTTCTTC	CASSRRRRTSSYNEQFF
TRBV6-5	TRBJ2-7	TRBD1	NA	TGTGCCAGCAGAAGGGGACAGTCGACTACCTACGAGCAGTACTTC	CASRRGQSTTYEQYF
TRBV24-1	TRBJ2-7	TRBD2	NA	TGTGCCACCAGTGATCCCGGGGGGGGCTACGAGCAGTACTTC	CATSDPGGGYEQYF
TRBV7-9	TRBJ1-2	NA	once	TGTGCCAGCAGCCGAGGGGACATCTATGGCTACACCTTC	CASSRGDIYGYTF
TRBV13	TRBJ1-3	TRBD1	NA	TGTGCCAGCAGCTCGGGGAAGGGGGCGTCTGGAAACACCATATATTTT	CASSSGKGASGNTIYF
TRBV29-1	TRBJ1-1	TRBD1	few	TGCAGCGTTGTTTCCAGGGGGTACACTGAAGCTTTCTTT	CSVVSRGYTEAFF
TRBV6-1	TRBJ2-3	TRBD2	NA	TGTGCCAGCAGTGAGGGACTAGCGATTAATACGCAGTATTTT	CASSEGLAINTQYF
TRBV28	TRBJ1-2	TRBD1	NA	TGTGCCAGCAGTTCCCCTCAACAGGGGAACTATGGCTACACCTTC	CASSSPQQGNYGYTF
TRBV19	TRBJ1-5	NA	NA	TGTGCCAGTAGTGTCTTTGAAGGACTCAATCAGCCCCAGCATTTT	CASSVFEGLNQPQHF
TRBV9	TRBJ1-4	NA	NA	TGTGCCAGCAGCGTCAACATTGCAACTAATGAAAAACTGTTTTTT	CASSVNIATNEKLFF
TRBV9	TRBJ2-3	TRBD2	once	TGTGCCAGCAGTGTCGGACTAGCGGGGGGGAGCACAGATACGCAGTATTTT	CASSVGLAGGSTDTQYF
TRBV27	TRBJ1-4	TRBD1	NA	TGTGCCAGCAGTTTACCGGGACAGGGAGGGGAAAAACTGTTTTTT	CASSLPGQGGEKLFF
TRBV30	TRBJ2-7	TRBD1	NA	TGTGCCTGGAGTGCTGGACAGGGGGCAGATGAGCAGTACTTC	CAWSAGQGADEQYF
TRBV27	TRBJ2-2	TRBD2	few	TGTGCCAGCAGTCCCTCCCGGCTAGCGGGGGGGCCGGGCACCGGGGAGCTGTTTTTT	CASSPSRLAGGPGTGELFF
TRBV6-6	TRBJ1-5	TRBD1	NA	TGTGCCAGCAGTTACGACAGGGGGACTCAGCCCCAGCATTTT	CASSYDRGTQPQHF
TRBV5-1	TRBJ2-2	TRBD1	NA	TGCGCCAGCAGCCCCCCCGGGACAGTGAACACCGGGGAGCTGTTTTTT	CASSPPGTVNTGELFF
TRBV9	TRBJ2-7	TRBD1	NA	TGTGCCAGCAGCGTGGGACAGGTATCCTACGAGCAGTACTTC	CASSVGQVSYEQYF
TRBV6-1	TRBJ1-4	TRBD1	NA	TGTGCCAGCAGTGAAGCGGCGACAGGGAGGAATGAAAAACTGTTTTTT	CASSEAATGRNEKLFF
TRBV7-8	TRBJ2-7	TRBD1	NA	TGTGCCAGCAGCCCCGACAGGGAGGAGCAGTACTTC	CASSPDREEQYF
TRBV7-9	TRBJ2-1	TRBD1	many	TGTGCCAGCAGCTGGTTGGGGACAGGGTCTACGTTAGAGCAGTTCTTC	CASSWLGTGSTLEQFF
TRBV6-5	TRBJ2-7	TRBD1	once	TGTGCCAGCAGTTACAAGGGACAGGGGGGATCCTACGAGCAGTACTTC	CASSYKGQGGSYEQYF
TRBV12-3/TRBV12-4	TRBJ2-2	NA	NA	TGTGCCAGCTGCGAGGTCTACACCGGGGAGCTGTTTTTT	CASCEVYTGELFF
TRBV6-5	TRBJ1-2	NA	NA	TGTGCCAGCAGTCGGGGCAGGGAGGGCTATGGCTACACCTTC	CASSRGREGYGYTF
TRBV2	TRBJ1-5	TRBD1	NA	TGTGCCAGCACTGGGGACAGGGGTACTCAGCCCCAGCATTTT	CASTGDRGTQPQHF
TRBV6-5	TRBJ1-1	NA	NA	TGTGCCAGCAAGAGACAGTCCAACACTGAAGCTTTCTTT	CASKRQSNTEAFF
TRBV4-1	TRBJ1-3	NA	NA	TGCGCCAGCAGCCAAGCGGGCCCCCAGGGGTCAGCTGGAAACACCATATATTTT	CASSQAGPQGSAGNTIYF
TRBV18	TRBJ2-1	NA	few	TGTGCCAGCTCCCCAGCGGAAAGGGAGCAGTTCTTC	CASSPAEREQFF
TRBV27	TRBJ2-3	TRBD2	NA	TGTGCCAGCAGTTCCCCCGGACTAGCGGCCACAGATACGCAGTATTTT	CASSSPGLAATDTQYF
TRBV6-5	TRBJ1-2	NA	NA	TGTGCCAGCAGTTATACAGGGATATCTATGGGCTACACCTTC	CASSYTGISMGYTF
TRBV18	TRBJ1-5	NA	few	TGTGCCAGCTCACTCCAGGGGAGGGGGCAGCCCCAGCATTTT	CASSLQGRGQPQHF
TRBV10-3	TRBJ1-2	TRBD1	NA	TGTGCCATCAGTGAGGAGGACAGGCCGTATAATGGCTACACCTTC	CAISEEDRPYNGYTF
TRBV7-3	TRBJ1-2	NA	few	TGTGCCAGCAGCCCTCGGGGAGGGACCTATGGCTACACCTTC	CASSPRGGTYGYTF
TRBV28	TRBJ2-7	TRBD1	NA	TGTGCCAGCAGGCCGGGACAGGCTTCCTACGAGCAGTACTTC	CASRPGQASYEQYF
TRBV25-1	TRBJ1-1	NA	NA	TGTGCCAGCAGAAGACAGGAATCGAACACTGAAGCTTTCTTT	CASRRQESNTEAFF
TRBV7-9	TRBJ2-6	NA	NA	TGTGCCAGCAGCGTGGGTCGAGGGCTCGGGGCCAACGTCCTGACTTTC	CASSVGRGLGANVLTF
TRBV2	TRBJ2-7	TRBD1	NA	TGTGCCAGCAAAGTAACGAGACAGGGGCTATCCGAGCAGTACTTC	CASKVTRQGLSEQYF
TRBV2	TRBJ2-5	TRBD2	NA	TGTGCCAGCAGTGAAGTTGGGACTAGCGGGGGGGTAGAGACCCAGTACTTC	CASSEVGTSGGVETQYF
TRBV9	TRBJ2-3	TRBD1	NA	TGTGCCAGCAGCGCCGTGACAGGGCGCACAGATACGCAGTATTTT	CASSAVTGRTDTQYF
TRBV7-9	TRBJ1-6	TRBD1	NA	TGTGCCAGCAGCTCAAGACAGGGTCATAATTCACCCCTCCACTTT	CASSSRQGHNSPLHF